The next 23 T cell receptor beta chains were all read from a single sample in a study of T cell changes during pregnancy in multiple sclerosis. Sequencing used immunoSEQ multiplex PCR; TCRdb keeps in-frame clones, though not all of them. The sample carries 30,000 to 40,000 clones, 92% recorded once. The sequencing used CD4+ T cells from peripheral blood mononuclear cells, collected in the third trimester of pregnancy. The source is a female donor with multiple sclerosis, enrolled in a pregnancy study.

This rearrangement joins TRBV5-1 to TRBJ2-3, with TRBD1 as a possible D gene (5 bases). The CDR3 is 13 amino acids. Germline CDR1 and CDR2: SGHRS and YFSETQ. Between the trimmed V and J ends, which lost 4 bases and 5 bases, there was a span of 11 bases. CDR3 sequence: CASSKGVGDTQYF. The CDR3 nucleotides are TGCGCCAGCAGCAAAGGGGTCGGAGATACGCAGTATTTT.

The gene calls are TRBV11-3 and TRBJ2-1; 7 nucleotides align to TRBD2. CDR1 and CDR2 from the germline V gene are SGHNT and YENEEA. V was clipped by 5 bases and J by 14 bases; unmatched bases: 12. The CDR3 consists of 13 residues. This CDR3 is CASSPTKAGAKFF. CDR3 bases: TGTGCCAGCAGCCCGACGAAGGCGGGAGCTAAGTTCTTC.

The V call is TRBV6-1, the J call TRBJ2-4; maybe TRBD2 (5 bases). Germline CDR1 is MNHNS and CDR2 is SASEGT. The CDR3 consists of 13 residues. V was pared by 7 bases and J by 7 bases, with 14 bases between. The CDR3 sequence: CASTPEARNIQYF. The CDR3 bases are TGTGCCAGCACCCCGGAGGCGAGGAACATTCAGTACTTC.

A single count supports this clone. This chain joins TRBV6-1 and TRBJ2-1; TRBD2 agrees at 7 bases. Germline V CDR1 and CDR2: MNHNS, SASEGT. The CDR3 contains 17 residues. Trimming cost V 1 base and J 3 bases; bases outside gene matches: 9. The CDR3 loop is CASSEVLRELVYNEQFF. CDR3 DNA sequence: TGTGCCAGCAGTGAAGTATTGCGGGAGCTAGTCTACAATGAGCAGTTCTTC.

This clone was observed once. The chain combines TRBV7-9 with TRBJ1-2, with D unresolved. The germline gives CDR1 SEHNR, CDR2 FQNEAQ (reference sequence). The CDR3 is 12 amino acids. Trimming stripped 1 base from V and 7 bases from J, with 7 bases between. In DNA form, the CDR3 reads TGTGCCAGCAGCTTAGGAGGCACTGGCTACACCTTC. Protein product: CASSLGGTGYTF.

The V and J genes are TRBV5-6 and TRBJ1-1, with no clear D. Per germline, CDR1 SGHDT and CDR2 YYEEEE. CDR3 length: 11 amino acids. Between the trimmed V and J ends, which lost 7 bases and 0 bases, there was a span of 4 bases. The CDR3 here is CASQMNTEAFF. The CDR3 region has the DNA TGTGCCAGCCAAATGAACACTGAAGCTTTCTTT.

The gene calls are TRBV4-3 and TRBJ2-2; D may be TRBD1 (7 bases). The CDR3 is 16 residues long. CDR1 and CDR2 from the germline V gene are LGHNA and YSLEER. With 1 base removed from V and 5 bases from J, the gap between germline ends came to 14 bases. The CDR3 loop is CASSQVFPGGTGELFF. The CDR3, as DNA: TGCGCCAGCAGCCAAGTTTTCCCAGGGGGGACCGGGGAGCTGTTTTTT.

The rearrangement uses TRBV7-2 and TRBJ2-1; TRBD1 might be the D (6 bases). The CDR3 spans 13 residues. Trimming removed 5 bases from V and 10 bases from J, with 15 bases in between. Germline CDR1 SGHTA, CDR2 FQGNSA. The CDR3 DNA sequence: TGTGCCAGCAGCCCCCCCAGGACAGCCGAGCAGTTCTTC. Translating it yields CASSPPRTAEQFF.

The chain's CDR3 is CASTKGGNTDTQYF. CDR3 DNA sequence: TGTGCCAGTACCAAGGGCGGGAACACAGATACGCAGTATTTT. The chain combines TRBV19 with TRBJ2-3; possible D gene TRBD2, 6 bases. The germline V gene has CDR1 LNHDA and CDR2 SQIVND (reference sequence). The CDR3 runs to 14 residues. Trimming took off 7 bases at V and 2 bases at J, with 13 bases between the two ends.

The chain couples TRBV5-6 to TRBJ2-7; 8 nucleotides line up with TRBD2. The CDR3 runs 14 residues. The J segment lost 4 bases and the V segment lost 3 bases, leaving 6 bases of the junction unmatched. CDR1 is SGHDT and CDR2 is YYEEEE in the germline V gene. The CDR3 sequence is CASSSGQRGYEQYF. CDR3 sequence (DNA): TGTGCCAGCAGCTCCGGTCAGCGGGGGTACGAGCAGTACTTC. The whole variable domain, filled in from reference TRBV5-6 and TRBJ2-7, reads DAGVTQSPTHLIKTRGQQVTLRCSPKSGHDTVSWYQQALGQGPQFIFQYYEEEERQRGNFPDRFSGHQFPNYSSELNVNALLLGDSALYLCASSSGQRGYEQYFGPGTRLTVT.

V and J are TRBV7-9 and TRBJ1-1; D not resolved. Germline V gene sequence: CDR1 SEHNR, CDR2 FQNEAQ (reference sequence). The CDR3 has 16 amino acids. V shed 1 base and J shed 0 bases, with 12 bases lying between them. This chain's CDR3 is CASSLDRYSVNTEAFF. The CDR3 DNA reads TGTGCCAGCAGCTTAGATCGGTATTCGGTGAACACTGAAGCTTTCTTT.

J is TRBJ2-5 and V is TRBV7-9; D call uncertain. CDR1 and CDR2 from the germline V gene are SEHNR and FQNEAQ (reference sequence). V dropped 2 bases and J dropped 4 bases, with 11 bases sitting between them. This CDR3 comprises 14 residues. The chain's CDR3 is CASSLSLPSETQYF. As DNA, the CDR3 is TGTGCCAGCAGCTTATCCCTACCCTCAGAGACCCAGTACTTC. The whole variable domain, remainder taken from reference TRBV7-9 and TRBJ2-5, is DTGVSQNPRHKITKRGQNVTFRCDPISEHNRLYWYRQTLGQGPEFLTYFQNEAQLEKSRLLSDRFSAERPKGSFSTLEIQRTEQGDSAMYLCASSLSLPSETQYFGPGTRLLVL.

The genes are TRBV19 and TRBJ1-1; D ambiguous. The CDR3 loop spans 14 amino acids. The germline gives CDR1 LNHDA, CDR2 SQIVND (reference sequence). Trimming removed 3 bases at V and 0 bases at J, with 8 bases between. The CDR3 here is CASSIGGLNTEAFF. DNA for the CDR3: TGTGCCAGTAGTATCGGAGGGTTGAACACTGAAGCTTTCTTT.

V is TRBV28 and J is TRBJ2-1, with 10 bases matching TRBD2. CDR1 is MDHEN, CDR2 SYDVKM, per germline. The J segment lost 10 bases and the V segment lost 9 bases, leaving 9 bases of the junction unmatched. This CDR3 has 13 amino acids. This CDR3 is CASGLAEANEQFF. In nucleotides, the CDR3 is TGTGCCAGTGGACTAGCGGAAGCCAACGAGCAGTTCTTC.

V is TRBV10-3 and J is TRBJ1-5; maybe TRBD1 (5 bases). The CDR3 runs to 14 residues. V lost 4 bases and J 4 bases, leaving 11 bases between the germline ends. The germline V gene encodes CDR1 ENHRY and CDR2 SYGVKD. DNA of the CDR3: TGTGCCATCAGTGGCGGGGCGGATAATCAGCCCCAGCATTTT. Protein sequence: CAISGGADNQPQHF.

J is TRBJ2-3 and V is TRBV5-1; 7 nucleotides match TRBD2. The CDR3 spans 16 residues. From germline, CDR1 is SGHRS and CDR2 YFSETQ. V shed 2 bases and J 4 bases; nucleotides not matched to a gene: 10. The CDR3 here is CASSFMREAGADTQYF. As DNA, the CDR3 is TGCGCCAGCAGCTTTATGAGGGAGGCGGGAGCAGATACGCAGTATTTT.

The CDR3 nucleotides read TGTGCCAGCTCCGCCCCGACAGTAAGGAACACTGAAGCTTTCTTT. Translating it yields CASSAPTVRNTEAFF. The chain couples TRBV18 to TRBJ1-1; tentative D call: TRBD1 (5 bases). Trimming cost V 6 bases and J 1 base, with 15 bases left between them. The CDR3 length is 15 residues. Germline V CDR1 and CDR2: KGHSH, LQKENI.

The rearrangement links TRBV10-1 to TRBJ2-1; 10 nucleotides match TRBD1. CDR1 and CDR2 from the germline V gene are WNHNN and SYGVQD (reference sequence). The CDR3 runs 15 residues. V shed 2 bases and J 3 bases; nucleotides not matched to a gene: 1. The CDR3 reads CASSERTGGYNEQFF. CDR3 sequence (DNA): TGCGCCAGCAGTGAGAGGACAGGGGGCTACAATGAGCAGTTCTTC.

The V gene is TRBV5-1, the J gene TRBJ1-5; D is undetermined. The CDR3 length is 15 residues. V lost 4 bases to trimming and J lost 2 bases, with 13 bases between them. Germline V gene data show CDR1 as SGHRS and CDR2 as YFSETQ. The CDR3 DNA reads TGCGCCAGCAGCCCGACGGGGTTCGGCAATCAGCCCCAGCATTTT. As protein: CASSPTGFGNQPQHF.

The V and J genes are TRBV30 and TRBJ2-7; D not resolved. The germline V and J ends were trimmed by 2 bases and 2 bases, with 4 bases remaining between them. There are 11 residues in the CDR3. Germline V lookup: CDR1 GTSNPN, CDR2 SVGIG (reference sequence). CDR3 amino acids: CAWSTPYEQYF. CDR3 sequence (DNA): TGTGCCTGGAGTACTCCCTACGAGCAGTACTTC.

The chain has TRBV11-2 and TRBJ2-1; 12 nucleotides agree with TRBD2. Trimming removed 4 bases from V and 9 bases from J; junction bases left unmatched: 7. The CDR3 sequence is 15 residues long. From germline, CDR1 is SGHAT and CDR2 FQNNGV. The CDR3 nucleotides read TGTGCCAGCAGCTACAGACTAGCGGGAGATGTTGAGCAGTTCTTC. Its protein is CASSYRLAGDVEQFF.

This clone was recorded once. The junction departs from the called germline gene at one end, perhaps through a read error. This rearrangement joins TRBV5-1 to TRBJ2-3, with D possibly TRBD1 on 7 matching bases. The CDR3 is 16 residues long. CDR1 and CDR2 from the germline V gene are SGHRS and YFSETQ. CDR3 in DNA: TGCGCCAGCAGGTTGGGGGCGGGACAGAGCACAGATACGCAGTATTTT. Protein sequence: CASRLGAGQSTDTQYF. Full variable domain (remainder filled in from reference TRBV5-1 and TRBJ2-3): KAGVTQTPRYLIKTRGQQVTLSCSPISGHRSVSWYQQTPGQGLQFLFEYFSETQRNKGNFPGRFSGRQFSNSRSEMNVSTLELGDSALYLCASRLGAGQSTDTQYFGPGTRLTVL.

The V gene is TRBV27, the J gene TRBJ2-2; D remains unclear. Trimming shortened V by 3 bases and J by 4 bases, and 9 bases separated the two germline ends. The CDR3 contains 14 residues. CDR1 and CDR2 (germline): MNHEY, SMNVEV (reference sequence). CDR3 in amino acids: CASSFTQITGELFF. CDR3 DNA: TGTGCCAGCAGTTTCACCCAGATCACCGGGGAGCTGTTTTTT.